The T cell receptor (beta chain) under discussion was sequenced for a study of OX40 agonist ivuxolimab in advanced cancers. Study information: Past anti-PD-1, anti-PD-L1 or anti-CTLA-4 therapy was accepted, and approximately 37% had received some.

Sequencing was performed with immunoSEQ multiplex PCR; in TCRdb, only in-frame clones are kept and a portion is missing. The sample holds 72,000 or so clones, roughly 87% seen once. This CDR3 is 12 amino acids long. The germline CDR1 and CDR2 sequences are SGHRS and YFSETQ. Trimming pared 0 bases from V and 3 bases from J, leaving 4 bases between. The clonotype originates from an adult with an advanced solid tumor such as melanoma, head and neck, liver or kidney cancer. The V call is TRBV5-1, the J call TRBJ2-7, with no clear D. Sequencing used CD4+ or CD8+ T cells sorted from blood, obtained in a trial of the OX40 agonist ivuxolimab. CDR3 sequence: CASSLGNYEQYF. The CDR3 DNA reads TGCGCCAGCAGCTTGGGAAACTACGAGCAGTACTTC.